The 18 T cell receptor beta chains presented below share a single source sample, sequenced in a study of blood T cell repertoires in COVID-19. Using immunoSEQ multiplex PCR, the repertoire was profiled, and TCRdb retains in-frame clones only, with some absent. The repertoire holds around 180,000 clones, 82% seen once, with 10% in the top ten. The sample was peripheral blood. These receptors originate from a woman older than 75 with active or convalescent COVID-19.

V gene TRBV4-1 combines with J gene TRBJ2-2; 9 bases match TRBD2. The CDR3 extends over 18 amino acids. Trimming removed 0 bases from V and 0 bases from J; junction bases left unmatched: 5. Germline loops: CDR1 MGHRA, CDR2 YSYEKL. As DNA, the CDR3 is TGCGCCAGCAGCCAAGAGTCTAGCGGGGTTCCGAACACCGGGGAGCTGTTTTTT. The encoded protein is CASSQESSGVPNTGELFF.

This clone has just one count. The chain combines TRBV4-2 with TRBJ1-4; 8 positions match TRBD1. V was pared by 1 base and J by 0 bases, with 7 bases of the junction left unmatched. Germline loops: CDR1 LGHNA, CDR2 YNFKEQ. The CDR3 extends over 18 amino acids. CDR3 DNA sequence: TGTGCCAGCAGCCAAGTATGGCAGGGGGCGGCAACTAATGAAAAACTGTTTTTT. Residues: CASSQVWQGAATNEKLFF.

This clone was recorded once. This rearrangement joins TRBV5-1 to TRBJ2-1; 7 positions agree with TRBD2. Per germline, CDR1 SGHRS and CDR2 YFSETQ. With V trimmed by 0 bases and J by 5 bases, 2 bases remained unmatched. The CDR3 length is 14 residues. CDR3 nucleotides: TGCGCCAGCAGCTTGGACGGGAGGAACAATGAGCAGTTCTTC. As protein: CASSLDGRNNEQFF.

The chain joins TRBV11-2 to TRBJ2-7, with 9 bases that match TRBD2. This CDR3 region has 15 residues. V was clipped by 4 bases and J by 5 bases; unmatched bases: 9. The germline V gene encodes CDR1 SGHAT and CDR2 FQNNGV. The CDR3: CASSSPRGLADEQYF. CDR3 DNA: TGTGCCAGCAGCTCGCCCAGGGGACTAGCTGACGAGCAGTACTTC.

This chain connects TRBV28 to TRBJ1-1, with a weak D call TRBD1 (6 bases). Trimming shortened V by 3 bases and J by 8 bases, and 10 bases separated the two germline ends. CDR3 length equals 12 residues. Germline loops: CDR1 MDHEN, CDR2 SYDVKM. CDR3 in amino acids: CASSFQDREAFF. The CDR3 DNA is TGTGCCAGCAGTTTCCAAGACAGGGAAGCTTTCTTT.

This clone was picked up a small number of times. In DNA form, the CDR3 reads TGTGCCAGCTCCGCTGACAGAAACACTGAAGCTTTCTTT. Protein: CASSADRNTEAFF. The J gene is TRBJ1-1, the V gene TRBV18; D possibly corresponds to TRBD1 (5 bases). The V gene lost 6 bases and the J gene lost 2 bases, with 10 bases spanning the gap. The CDR3 length is 13 residues. Germline V CDR1 and CDR2: KGHSH, LQKENI.

This chain uses TRBV5-4 with TRBJ2-3; perhaps TRBD2 as D (6 bases). Germline lookup yields CDR1 SGHNT and CDR2 YYREEE (reference sequence). The CDR3 totals 15 residues. The V and J ends lost 0 bases and 1 base respectively, with 9 bases between them. The CDR3 sequence: CASSLDSGGTDTQYF. In DNA form, the CDR3 reads TGTGCCAGCAGCTTGGATAGCGGAGGCACAGATACGCAGTATTTT.

The chain joins TRBV28 to TRBJ2-7, with D perhaps matching TRBD1 (6 bases). Trimming took 5 bases from V and 3 from J, leaving 14 bases between them. Per the germline V gene, CDR1 is MDHEN and CDR2 is SYDVKM. The CDR3 sequence is 14 residues long. CDR3 in amino acids: CASSTPGVNYEQYF. CDR3 sequence (DNA): TGTGCCAGCAGTACCCCAGGGGTCAACTACGAGCAGTACTTC.

This chain links TRBV5-1 with TRBJ1-1, with 10 bases identical to TRBD1. This CDR3 region has 15 residues. V lost 5 bases and J lost 3; bases outside the gene matches: 7. Germline V gene data show CDR1 as SGHRS and CDR2 as YFSETQ. CDR3 region: CASRDRGLVDTEAFF. The CDR3, as DNA: TGCGCCAGCAGGGACAGGGGGTTGGTGGACACTGAAGCTTTCTTT. Full variable domain (outside the CDR3, taken from reference TRBV5-1 and TRBJ1-1): KAGVTQTPRYLIKTRGQQVTLSCSPISGHRSVSWYQQTPGQGLQFLFEYFSETQRNKGNFPGRFSGRQFSNSRSEMNVSTLELGDSALYLCASRDRGLVDTEAFFGQGTRLTVV.

This clone has only a few counts. The chain employs TRBV5-6 and TRBJ1-6; 12 bases map to TRBD1. The CDR3 runs to 15 residues. J gave up 9 bases and V 0 bases, and 1 base lay outside the gene matches. The V gene's germline CDR1 is SGHDT and CDR2 YYEEEE. The CDR3 here is CASSLVGQGASPLHF. The CDR3 DNA reads TGTGCCAGCAGCTTGGTGGGACAGGGGGCTTCACCCCTCCACTTT.

This chain connects TRBV5-1 to TRBJ1-6, with a possible D match to TRBD1 (6 bases). CDR1 and CDR2 from the germline V gene are SGHRS and YFSETQ. This CDR3 has 16 amino acids. V lost 0 bases and J lost 5, with 12 bases in between. CDR3 DNA sequence: TGCGCCAGCAGCTTGGGGGGTCAGGGGAATAATTCACCCCTCCACTTT. Translation gives CASSLGGQGNNSPLHF.

V usage is TRBV19 and J usage is TRBJ1-2; 8 nucleotides match TRBD1. The V gene's germline CDR1 is LNHDA and CDR2 SQIVND (reference sequence). J gave up 4 bases and V 7 bases, and 8 bases lay outside the gene matches. The CDR3 runs 14 residues. CDR3 DNA: TGTGCCAGTACCGAGACAGGGGATATCTATGGCTACACCTTC. It is translated as CASTETGDIYGYTF.

The chain carries TRBV2 and TRBJ1-3, with 8 positions matching TRBD1. Germline lookup yields CDR1 SNHLY and CDR2 FYNNEI. V lost 6 bases, J lost 3 bases, and 4 bases stayed unmatched. CDR3 length equals 14 residues. The CDR3 loop is CASRATGGGNTIYF. Here the CDR3 DNA reads TGTGCCAGCAGAGCCACAGGGGGTGGAAACACCATATATTTT.

In its sample, this clone was seen once. The rearrangement uses TRBV6-4 and TRBJ1-1, with D tentatively TRBD1 (5 bases). The V gene lost 3 bases and the J gene lost 4 bases, with 15 bases spanning the gap. Germline V gives CDR1 MRHNA, CDR2 SNTAGT. The CDR3 extends over 15 amino acids. The CDR3: CASSEGQGRTTEAFF. CDR3 nucleotides: TGTGCCAGCAGTGAAGGGCAGGGTAGGACCACTGAAGCTTTCTTT.

This chain uses TRBV3-1 (or the pseudogene TRBV3-2) with TRBJ1-4, with 9 bases fitting TRBD1. V was clipped by 2 bases and J by 10 bases; unmatched bases: 2. Germline lookup yields CDR1 LGHDT and CDR2 YNNKEL (reference sequence). The CDR3 loop spans 13 amino acids. The CDR3 DNA is TGTGCCAGCAGCCAAACAGGGGGCAGAAAACTGTTTTTT. Amino acids: CASSQTGGRKLFF.

The chain combines TRBV7-9 with TRBJ1-2; possible D gene TRBD1, 5 bases. The germline gives CDR1 SEHNR, CDR2 FQNEAQ (reference sequence). The germline V and J ends were trimmed by 2 bases and 4 bases, with 14 bases remaining between them. The CDR3 is 15 residues long. The CDR3 bases are TGTGCCAGCAGCTTAACGATAGGGGCCCGCTATGGCTACACCTTC. The encoded protein is CASSLTIGARYGYTF.

The chain uses TRBV5-1 and TRBJ1-1, with 10 bases lining up with TRBD1. The length of the CDR3 is 14 residues. Per germline, CDR1 SGHRS and CDR2 YFSETQ. V dropped 4 bases and J dropped 7; count of bases not matched to a gene: 7. As DNA, the CDR3 is TGCGCCAGCAGCGTGGACAGGGGGTTTGGTGAAGCTTTCTTT. It yields the protein CASSVDRGFGEAFF.

V usage is TRBV7-3 and J usage is TRBJ2-2, with unresolved D. Trimming took 2 bases from V and 6 from J, leaving 10 bases between them. Germline-derived CDR1 and CDR2 are SGHTA and FQGTGA. This CDR3 contains 14 residues. Here the CDR3 reads CASSLSVVPGELFF. The CDR3 DNA reads as TGTGCCAGCAGCTTATCTGTCGTCCCCGGGGAGCTGTTTTTT. The full variable domain, in which reference TRBV7-3 and TRBJ2-2 provide the parts outside the CDR3, is GAGVSQTPSNKVTEKGKYVELRCDPISGHTALYWYRQSLGQGPEFLIYFQGTGAADDSGLPNDRFFAVRPEGSVSTLKIQRTERGDSAVYLCASSLSVVPGELFFGEGSRLTVL.